This TCR beta chain was captured by sequencing in a study of human T cells and chemical hapten exposure. The V end lost 1 base, the J end lost 4 bases, and 15 bases lay between the germline ends. CDR3 length: 15 amino acids. The germline CDR1 and CDR2 sequences are DFQATT and SNEGSKA (reference sequence). Time point reported: patch test 3, about 24 weeks after DPC sensitization. Treatment: therapeutic diphenylcyclopropenone sensitization with weekly scalp DPC. Ten or more counts support this clonotype. TCRdb passed the RACE reads through MiXCR, listing each CDR3 protein once. The table includes more than 80,000 distinct CDR3 sequences, roughly a tenth detected once.

The sample in question was whole blood, obtained in connection with sensitization to the hapten diphenylcyclopropenone (DPC). V and J are TRBV20-1 and TRBJ2-3; tentatively, D is TRBD1 (6 bases). The receptor was isolated from a woman in her fifties or sixties with alopecia areata. Some clones in this sample may be carry-over from other donors' samples. The CDR3 DNA reads TGCAGTGCTAGAGTAGGGGGAGTGCCCGCAGATACGCAGTATTTT. Amino acid sequence: CSARVGGVPADTQYF.